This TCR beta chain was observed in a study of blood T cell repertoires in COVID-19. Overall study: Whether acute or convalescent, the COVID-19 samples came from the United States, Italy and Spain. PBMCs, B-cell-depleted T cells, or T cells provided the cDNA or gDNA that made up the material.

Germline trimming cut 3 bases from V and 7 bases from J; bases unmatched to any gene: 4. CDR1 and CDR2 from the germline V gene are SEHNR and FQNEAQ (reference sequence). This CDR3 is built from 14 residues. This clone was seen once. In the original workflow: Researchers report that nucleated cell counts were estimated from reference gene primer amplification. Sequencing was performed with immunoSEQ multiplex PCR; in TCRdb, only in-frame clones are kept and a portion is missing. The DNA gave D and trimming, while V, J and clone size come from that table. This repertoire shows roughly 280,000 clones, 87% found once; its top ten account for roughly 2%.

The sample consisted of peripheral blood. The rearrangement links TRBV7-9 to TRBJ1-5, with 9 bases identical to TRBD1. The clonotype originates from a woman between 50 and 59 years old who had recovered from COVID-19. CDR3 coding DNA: TGTGCCAGCAGCTTTGGGACAGGGACGCAGCCCCAGCATTTT. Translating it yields CASSFGTGTQPQHF.